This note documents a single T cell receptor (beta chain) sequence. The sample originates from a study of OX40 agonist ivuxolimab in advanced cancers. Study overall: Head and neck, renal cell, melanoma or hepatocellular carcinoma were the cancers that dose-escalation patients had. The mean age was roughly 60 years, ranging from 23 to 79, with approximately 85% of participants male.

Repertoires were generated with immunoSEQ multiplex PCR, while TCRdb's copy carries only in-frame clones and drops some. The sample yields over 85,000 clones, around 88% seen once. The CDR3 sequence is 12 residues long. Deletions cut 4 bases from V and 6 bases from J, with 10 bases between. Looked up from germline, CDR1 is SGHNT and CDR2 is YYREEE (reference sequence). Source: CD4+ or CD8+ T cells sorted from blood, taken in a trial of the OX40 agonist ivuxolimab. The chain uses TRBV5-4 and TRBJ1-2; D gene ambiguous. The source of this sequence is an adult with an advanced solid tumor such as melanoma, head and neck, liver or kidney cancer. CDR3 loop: CASSQGTNGYTF. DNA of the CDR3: TGTGCCAGCAGCCAAGGTACGAATGGCTACACCTTC.